The 18 T cell receptor beta chains below were found in one sample sequenced in a study of T cell repertoires in cytomegalovirus infection. TCRdb re-derived calls from the reads in MiXCR, one entry per CDR3 protein. This table holds approximately 500,000 distinct CDR3 sequences, more than 15% found once. Input material: CD8+ T cells from PBMCs. These receptor sequences come from a human donor in good health (CMV status not recorded). Some clones in this sample may be carry-over from other donors' samples.

The V and J genes are TRBV4-1 and TRBJ2-1; 8 positions agree with TRBD2. Trimming at V came to 2 bases and at J to 5 bases, leaving 8 bases not matched to a gene. Germline V gene sequence: CDR1 MGHRA, CDR2 YSYEKL. This CDR3 contains 16 residues. In DNA, the CDR3 is TGCGCCAGCAGCCAACCATTAGCGGGGATAGACAATGAGCAGTTCTTC. Translation gives CASSQPLAGIDNEQFF.

This clonotype was recorded a few times. For the CDR3, the DNA is TGTGCCAGCAGCGTACGGTCGGAGGACAAGGGCTACACCTTC. It is translated as CASSVRSEDKGYTF. The V gene is TRBV5-4, the J gene TRBJ1-2; D is perhaps TRBD1 (5 bases). The CDR3 sequence is 14 residues long. V dropped 4 bases and J dropped 8 bases, with 18 bases sitting between them. CDR1 is SGHNT and CDR2 is YYREEE in the germline V gene (reference sequence).

This clonotype was seen many times. V is TRBV7-8 and J is TRBJ2-1; 11 bases agree with TRBD2. Germline assignment: CDR1 SGHVS and CDR2 FQNEAQ. The CDR3 length is 19 residues. V was clipped by 1 base and J by 0 bases; unmatched bases: 8. The CDR3 spells CASSLGLAGGPTSYNEQFF. The CDR3 DNA reads TGTGCCAGCAGCTTAGGGCTAGCGGGGGGACCCACCTCCTACAATGAGCAGTTCTTC. The complete variable domain, with remaining parts taken from reference TRBV7-8 and TRBJ2-1, reads GAGVSQSPRYKVAKRGQDVALRCDPISGHVSLFWYQQALGQGPEFLTYFQNEAQLDKSGLPSDRFFAERPEGSVSTLKIQRTQQEDSAVYLCASSLGLAGGPTSYNEQFFGPGTRLTVL.

V gene TRBV28 combines with J gene TRBJ2-5; 10 positions agree with TRBD1. Per the germline V gene, CDR1 is MDHEN and CDR2 is SYDVKM. V lost 8 bases to trimming and J lost 5 bases; unmatched junction nucleotides: 8. The CDR3 is made up of 14 amino acids. The CDR3 loop reads CASLTGTGDETQYF. Written as DNA, the CDR3 is TGTGCCAGCTTGACGGGGACAGGGGACGAGACCCAGTACTTC.

The chain joins TRBV27 to TRBJ1-1; 7 positions match TRBD1. CDR3 length equals 12 residues. Germline V gene data show CDR1 as MNHEY and CDR2 as SMNVEV (reference sequence). V dropped 5 bases and J dropped 7; count of bases not matched to a gene: 4. Here the CDR3 reads CASSAGTVEAFF. CDR3 DNA: TGTGCCAGCAGTGCCGGGACAGTTGAAGCTTTCTTT.

The chain has TRBV10-2 and TRBJ1-1; D remains ambiguous. Germline values: CDR1 WSHSY, CDR2 SAAADI. V was shortened by 6 bases and J by 3 bases, with 14 bases between the two germline ends. CDR3 length: 14 amino acids. The CDR3 loop is CASRSGVEYTEAFF. The CDR3 DNA reads TGCGCCAGCAGGTCCGGGGTCGAGTACACTGAAGCTTTCTTT.

In this sample, this clonotype turned up a few times. A read error may explain this, as a much larger clone is one base away. J is TRBJ1-2 and V is TRBV9; 10 nucleotides match TRBD1. The J segment lost 6 bases and the V segment lost 0 bases, leaving 2 bases of the junction unmatched. Germline V gene lookup returns CDR1 SGDLS and CDR2 YYNGEE. The CDR3 has 14 amino acids. The CDR3 DNA sequence: TGTGCCAGCAGCGTAGCCGGGACAGGGGATGGCTACACCTTC. Translation gives CASSVAGTGDGYTF.

In its sample, this clonotype was seen many times. The CDR3 coding sequence is TGTGCCAGCAGTCAGCGGACAGAGAACACTGAAGCTTTCTTT. Amino acids: CASSQRTENTEAFF. The chain joins TRBV11-2 to TRBJ1-1; possibly TRBD1 for D (6 bases). Germline V lookup: CDR1 SGHAT, CDR2 FQNNGV. This CDR3 spans 14 amino acids. The V end was cut by 6 bases, the J end by 1 base, with 12 bases between.

Ten or more counts support this clonotype. This chain links TRBV11-2 with TRBJ2-1, with D perhaps assigned TRBD1 or TRBD2 (5 bases each). The CDR3 sequence is 17 residues long. V was pared by 2 bases and J by 5 bases, with 19 bases between. Looked up from germline, CDR1 is SGHAT and CDR2 is FQNNGV. CDR3 DNA: TGTGCCAGCAGCTTATGGATTCCGGGGACCCCTGACAATGAGCAGTTCTTC. Translated: CASSLWIPGTPDNEQFF.

This clonotype has a count of ten or more. The chain employs TRBV7-2 and TRBJ2-7; either TRBD1 or TRBD2 may fit D (6 bases each). Per the germline V gene, CDR1 is SGHTA and CDR2 is FQGNSA. The V end was cut by 3 bases, the J end by 4 bases, with 13 bases between. The CDR3 is 14 amino acids. The CDR3 DNA reads as TGTGCCAGCAGCTTTTGGGGGGCCAAGTACGAGCAGTACTTC. Translation: CASSFWGAKYEQYF.

This clonotype was seen more than once but under ten times. The chain combines TRBV6-5 with TRBJ2-2, with D unresolved. The CDR3 contains 16 residues. V lost 0 bases, J lost 3 bases, and 11 bases lay in between. Germline V gene sequence: CDR1 MNHEY, CDR2 SVGAGI. The CDR3: CASSYSGSRDTGELFF. The CDR3 DNA reads as TGTGCCAGCAGTTACTCAGGGTCCCGTGACACCGGGGAGCTGTTTTTT.

This clonotype has a count of ten or more. In DNA, the CDR3 is TGTGCCAGCAGCTTAGTCGCCTCGGGGACTAATGAAAAACTGTTTTTT. Its protein is CASSLVASGTNEKLFF. This rearrangement joins TRBV7-9 to TRBJ1-4; D is unclear. Trimming cost V 1 base and J 2 bases, with 11 bases left between them. The CDR3 is 16 residues long. Per the germline V gene, CDR1 is SEHNR and CDR2 is FQNEAQ (reference sequence).

In this sample, this clonotype turned up many times. The genes are TRBV7-9 and TRBJ2-3; TRBD1 matches 10 bases. CDR3 length equals 15 residues. Germline V gene data show CDR1 as SEHNR and CDR2 as FQNEAQ (reference sequence). J was trimmed by 2 bases and V by 5 bases; bases with no gene match: 4. CDR3 loop: CASSGQGVYTDTQYF. For the CDR3, the DNA is TGTGCCAGCAGCGGACAGGGGGTATACACAGATACGCAGTATTTT.

This rearrangement joins TRBV5-1 to TRBJ2-7, with D possibly called TRBD1 or TRBD2 (5 bases each). The ends were cut back, 0 bases at V and 4 bases at J, with 17 bases in the middle. The CDR3 has 16 residues. Per germline, CDR1 SGHRS and CDR2 YFSETQ. This chain's CDR3 is CASSLVPGPIQYEQYF. DNA of the CDR3: TGCGCCAGCAGCTTGGTGCCGGGACCGATCCAATACGAGCAGTACTTC.

This clonotype has ten or more counts. This chain joins TRBV12-3 or TRBV12-4 and TRBJ2-3; possibly TRBD1 or TRBD2 for D (6 bases each). The CDR3 is made up of 15 amino acids. The ends were cut back, 6 bases at V and 2 bases at J, with 15 bases in the middle. In DNA, the CDR3 is TGTGCCAGCAGCCGTTCGGGGGCAATCACAGATACGCAGTATTTT. This encodes CASSRSGAITDTQYF.

This clonotype showed up just a few times. The J gene is TRBJ1-6, the V gene TRBV4-1; no clear D gene. V lost 4 bases, J lost 6 bases, and 16 bases lay in between. The CDR3 runs to 16 residues. The germline gives CDR1 MGHRA, CDR2 YSYEKL. This CDR3 is CASSPTPMDSNSPLHF. The CDR3 DNA reads TGCGCCAGCAGCCCCACCCCCATGGATTCTAATTCACCCCTCCACTTT.

In its sample, this clonotype was seen many times. The rearrangement joins TRBV7-8 to TRBJ1-1, with a tentative D call TRBD1 (6 bases). Germline values: CDR1 SGHVS, CDR2 FQNEAQ. This CDR3 contains 15 residues. The V end was cut by 1 base, the J end by 0 bases, with 9 bases between. CDR3 sequence reads: CASSLEGQLNTEAFF. The CDR3 nucleotides are TGTGCCAGCAGCTTAGAGGGACAACTGAACACTGAAGCTTTCTTT.

This clonotype was found a few times. The chain links TRBV11-2 to TRBJ2-1; 12 bases are shared with TRBD2. The trim removed 5 bases at V and 5 bases at J, leaving 10 bases unmatched. Per the germline V gene, CDR1 is SGHAT and CDR2 is FQNNGV. The length of the CDR3 is 17 residues. The CDR3 here is CASSSGTSGPQNNEQFF. DNA for the CDR3: TGTGCCAGCAGCAGTGGGACTAGCGGGCCGCAGAACAATGAGCAGTTCTTC.